A single sample gave rise to the 9 T cell receptor beta chains below, sequenced in a study of shared T cell receptors in the human thymus. Some clones are missing from TCRdb's copy, which holds only in-frame ones; the method was immunoSEQ multiplex PCR. The data contain about 610,000 clones, approximately 90% of them singletons. The same specimen was also included in a second study, on human thymus T cells.

The sequenced sample was thymocytes. These receptors originate from a boy less than two years old with a congenital heart defect.

The chain uses TRBV28 and TRBJ2-7; 11 bases are a match to TRBD1. Trimming at V came to 4 bases and at J to 5 bases, leaving 4 bases not matched to a gene. The CDR3 consists of 14 residues. Looked up from germline, CDR1 is MDHEN and CDR2 is SYDVKM. CDR3 amino acids: CASSSPGQGDEQYF. DNA for the CDR3: TGTGCCAGCAGTTCCCCGGGACAGGGGGACGAGCAGTACTTC.

The chain links TRBV27 to TRBJ2-2; D gene unclear. This CDR3 has 14 residues. V lost 0 bases and J 4 bases, leaving 6 bases between the germline ends. Per germline, CDR1 MNHEY and CDR2 SMNVEV (reference sequence). As DNA, the CDR3 is TGTGCCAGCAGTTTATCCGTTCGCACCGGGGAGCTGTTTTTT. Its translation: CASSLSVRTGELFF.

The chain employs TRBV4-3 and TRBJ2-3; TRBD2 matches 7 bases. Germline CDR1 reads LGHNA; CDR2 reads YSLEER. The junction had 15 bases not matched to a gene; V was cut back by 0 bases and J by 0 bases. This CDR3 contains 20 residues. The CDR3 DNA follows: TGCGCCAGCAGCCAAGACGCGAAGGTGCGGGAGAGTTTCAGCACAGATACGCAGTATTTT. Amino acid sequence: CASSQDAKVRESFSTDTQYF.

V usage is TRBV5-6 and J usage is TRBJ1-1, with a tentative D call TRBD1 (6 bases). Germline values: CDR1 SGHDT, CDR2 YYEEEE. The CDR3 runs 15 residues. The V end was cut by 5 bases, the J end by 4 bases, with 18 bases between. CDR3 amino acids: CASRAKGGWGTEAFF. As DNA, the CDR3 is TGTGCCAGCAGAGCCAAGGGGGGGTGGGGCACTGAAGCTTTCTTT.

The table lists this clone with a few counts. CDR3 nucleotide sequence: TGTGCCAGCTCACCACAAGACAGAACGGACGAGCAGTACTTC. It yields the protein CASSPQDRTDEQYF. The rearrangement uses TRBV18 and TRBJ2-7; TRBD1 is a possible D gene (5 bases). This CDR3 is 14 amino acids long. V lost 1 base and J 5 bases, leaving 12 bases between the germline ends. CDR1 and CDR2 from the germline V gene are KGHSH and LQKENI.

This chain's CDR3 is CASRWSKGTANYGYTF. The CDR3 DNA is TGTGCCAGTAGGTGGTCGAAAGGGACAGCTAACTATGGCTACACCTTC. J is TRBJ1-2 and V is TRBV19, with 7 bases lining up with TRBD1. This CDR3 has 16 amino acids. After removal of 6 bases from V and 0 bases from J, the junction contained 10 bases not matched to a gene. In germline, CDR1 is LNHDA, CDR2 SQIVND (reference sequence).

The chain has TRBV9 and TRBJ1-5; tentative D call: TRBD1 (6 bases). The CDR3 totals 14 residues. Germline values: CDR1 SGDLS, CDR2 YYNGEE. Trimming stripped 3 bases from V and 4 bases from J, with 11 bases between. The chain's CDR3 is CASSADSSNQPQHF. The CDR3 DNA reads as TGTGCCAGCAGCGCGGACAGCAGTAATCAGCCCCAGCATTTT. Supplemented by reference TRBV9 and TRBJ1-5, the full variable domain reads DSGVTQTPKHLITATGQRVTLRCSPRSGDLSVYWYQQSLDQGLQFLIQYYNGEERAKGNILERFSAQQFPDLHSELNLSSLELGDSALYFCASSADSSNQPQHFGDGTRLSIL.

This rearrangement joins TRBV7-3 to TRBJ2-7; TRBD2 agrees at 7 bases. The germline CDR1 and CDR2 sequences are SGHTA and FQGTGA. The CDR3 contains 12 residues. Losses at the gene ends were 2 bases for V and 6 bases for J; bases not matched to a gene: 1. The CDR3 DNA is TGTGCCAGCAGCTTAGGGAGGGGCGAGCAGTACTTC. It is translated as CASSLGRGEQYF. Together with reference TRBV7-3 and TRBJ2-7, the CDR3 gives the full variable domain: GAGVSQTPSNKVTEKGKYVELRCDPISGHTALYWYRQSLGQGPEFLIYFQGTGAADDSGLPNDRFFAVRPEGSVSTLKIQRTERGDSAVYLCASSLGRGEQYFGPGTRLTVT.

V gene TRBV5-6 combines with J gene TRBJ1-5, with 7 bases that match TRBD1. The CDR3 runs to 14 residues. Germline loops: CDR1 SGHDT, CDR2 YYEEEE. J lost 5 bases, V lost 3 bases, and 5 bases had no gene match. The CDR3 DNA reads TGTGCCAGCAGCTGGGGGACAGTTGATCAGCCCCAGCATTTT. This sequence encodes CASSWGTVDQPQHF.